This T cell receptor (beta chain) was identified during a study of beta chain features in type 1 diabetes. Study-wide points: Lower insertion and higher deletion counts appeared at VDJ junctions in type 1 diabetes patients. Shortening of TCRB CDR3s, moderate but significant, appeared in all four CD4+ subsets of Type 1 diabetes patients.

Since all of the isolated RNA was reverse transcribed, expressed TCRB transcripts were what got sequenced. Naive, central memory and regulatory T cell samples came to a mean of about 3.9 million reads. The method was immunoSEQ multiplex PCR; TCRdb's version includes in-frame clones alone and lacks a portion of them. The sample comprises over 300,000 clones, around 9.3% of which are singletons, and roughly 1% rests with the top ten. CDR1 is SGHRS and CDR2 is YFSETQ in the germline V gene. CDR3 length equals 15 residues. Trimming stripped 0 bases from V and 4 bases from J, with 10 bases between. As regards this clone: Its specificity is not known.

The source is a man aged 25-45 years with type 1 diabetes. The rearrangement links TRBV5-1 to TRBJ1-4; weak D call: TRBD1 (6 bases). The material sequenced was central memory CD4+ T cells from blood. CDR3 in DNA: TGCGCCAGCAGCTTGGAAGGGGGTCGTAATGAAAAACTGTTTTTT. Protein: CASSLEGGRNEKLFF.